The rows below give T cell receptor beta chains drawn from one sample of a study of blood T cell repertoires in COVID-19. TCRdb's table, derived via immunoSEQ multiplex PCR, lists solely in-frame clones and lacks some. The data hold around 270,000 clones, with around 86% observed a single time. The sequenced sample consisted of peripheral blood. The receptors originated from a woman in her sixties or seventies with COVID-19, enrolled during active disease. The CDR3 runs from the conserved cysteine through the conserved F or W. The D gene is left open where the match is weak. The listing skips clone size in some rows; elsewhere it reads once, few, many or a size class.

j_call d_call clone_size v_call cdr3_nt cdr3_aa
TRBJ2-7 TRBD1 NA TRBV28 TGTGCCAGCAGCTCAACAGGGGGCCCGGCCCACTACGAGCAGTACTTC CASSSTGGPAHYEQYF
TRBJ1-6 NA NA TRBV18 TGTGCCAGCTCACCGACTCCGGGACAAAGGAGATCACCCCTCCACTTT CASSPTPGQRRSPLHF
TRBJ2-1 TRBD1 NA TRBV7-6 TGTGCCAGCAGCCAGCCGGGACAGGGGTACAATGAGCAGTTCTTC CASSQPGQGYNEQFF
TRBJ2-3 TRBD2 NA TRBV18 TGTGCCAGCTCACCTAGGCTGGCGGGAGGCCTTGACACAGATACGCAGTATTTT CASSPRLAGGLDTDTQYF
TRBJ2-1 TRBD2 NA TRBV19 TGTGCCAGTAGCCCGGGACTAGCGGGCGACAATGAGCAGTTCTTC CASSPGLAGDNEQFF
TRBJ2-7 TRBD2 NA TRBV27 TGTGCCAGCAGTATCCTAGCGGGAGGAAACGAGCAGTACTTC CASSILAGGNEQYF
TRBJ1-6 TRBD1 NA TRBV6-5 TGTGCCAGCACCAGGACAGGGGTTTCACCCCTCCACTTT CASTRTGVSPLHF
TRBJ1-4 NA few TRBV7-9 TGTGCCAGCAGCTCCACACTCACAGGCCCCGTCGGAAAACTGTTTTTT CASSSTLTGPVGKLFF
TRBJ2-3 NA NA TRBV7-3 TGTGCCAGCAGCTTGGGGGGTTCTGCAGATACGCAGTATTTT CASSLGGSADTQYF
TRBJ1-5 NA NA TRBV20-1 TGCAGTGCTAGTTTGGGGGCGAATAGCAATCAGCCCCAGCATTTT CSASLGANSNQPQHF
TRBJ2-5 TRBD1 NA TRBV19 TGTGCCAGTAGTTCGCCCGACAGGGGGTTACGGGAGACCCAGTACTTC CASSSPDRGLRETQYF
TRBJ1-4 NA NA TRBV7-2 TGTGCCAGCAGCTTAGATTCGGGTTATGAAAAACTGTTTTTT CASSLDSGYEKLFF
TRBJ1-5 TRBD1 NA TRBV6-5 TGTGCCAGCAGCCGGACAGGGAATAGCAATCAGCCCCAGCATTTT CASSRTGNSNQPQHF
TRBJ2-7 NA NA TRBV2 TGTGCCAGCAGTGCTAGGGGGAGGGCCTACGAGCAGTACTTC CASSARGRAYEQYF
TRBJ1-3 NA NA TRBV7-2 TGTGCCAGCAGCCCCTGGGGGGCTGGAAACACCATATATTTT CASSPWGAGNTIYF
TRBJ2-4 NA few TRBV19 TGTGCCAGTAATATTGGGTGGGCAGGCAAAAACATTCAGTACTTC CASNIGWAGKNIQYF
TRBJ1-3 NA NA TRBV6-1 TGTGCCAGCAGTGAATTGAGGGTTGCTGGAAACACCATATATTTT CASSELRVAGNTIYF
TRBJ1-2 NA NA TRBV3-1/TRBV3-2 TGTGCCAGCAGCTTACATACAACTAACTATGGCTACACCTTC CASSLHTTNYGYTF
TRBJ1-1 NA NA TRBV19 TGTGCCAGTAGTGGGGCAGGGGACCGACAAATGAACACTGAAGCTTTCTTT CASSGAGDRQMNTEAFF
TRBJ2-7 TRBD2 NA TRBV7-9 TGTGCCAGCAGCCCTAGCGGGAACCCCCTGTGGGAGCAGTACTTC CASSPSGNPLWEQYF
TRBJ2-7 NA NA TRBV6-6 TGTGCCAGCAGTTTCTCGGCAGGCCCTTACGAGCAGTACTTC CASSFSAGPYEQYF
TRBJ2-1 TRBD2 NA TRBV5-1 TGCGCCAGCAGCGAGCAGGGACTAGCCTCACATGAGCAGTTCTTC CASSEQGLASHEQFF
TRBJ1-2 NA NA TRBV5-4 TGTGCCAGCAGCCGGACTCGAGGAAACTATGGCTACACCTTC CASSRTRGNYGYTF
TRBJ2-5 TRBD1 NA TRBV7-6 TGTGCCAGCAGCTTAGGGGGGACAGGGGAAGGAGAGACCCAGTACTTC CASSLGGTGEGETQYF
TRBJ1-1 NA NA TRBV6-5 TGTGCCAGCAGAGATCAGGGTAGGAACACTGAAGCTTTCTTT CASRDQGRNTEAFF
TRBJ2-2 NA NA TRBV7-7 TGTGCCAGCAGCTCTAGATTAAACACCGGGGAGCTGTTTTTT CASSSRLNTGELFF